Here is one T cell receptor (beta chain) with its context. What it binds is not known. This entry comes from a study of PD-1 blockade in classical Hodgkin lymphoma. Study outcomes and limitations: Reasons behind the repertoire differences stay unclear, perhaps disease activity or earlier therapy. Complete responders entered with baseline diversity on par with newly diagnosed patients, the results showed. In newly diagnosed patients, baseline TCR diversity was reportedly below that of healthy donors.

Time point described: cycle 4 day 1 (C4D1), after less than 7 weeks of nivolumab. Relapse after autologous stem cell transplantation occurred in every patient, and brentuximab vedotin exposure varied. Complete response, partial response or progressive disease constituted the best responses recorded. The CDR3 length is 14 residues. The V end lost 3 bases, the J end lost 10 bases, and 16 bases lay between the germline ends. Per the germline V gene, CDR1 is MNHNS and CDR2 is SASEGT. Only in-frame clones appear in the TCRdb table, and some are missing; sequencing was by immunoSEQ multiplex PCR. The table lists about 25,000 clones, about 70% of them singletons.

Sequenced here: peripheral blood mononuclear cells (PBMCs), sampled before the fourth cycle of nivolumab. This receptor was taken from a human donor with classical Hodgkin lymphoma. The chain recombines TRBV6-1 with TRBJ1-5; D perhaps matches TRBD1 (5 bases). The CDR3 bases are TGTGCCAGCAGTGAGGATGTCAGGGTTTTACCCCAGCATTTT. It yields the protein CASSEDVRVLPQHF.